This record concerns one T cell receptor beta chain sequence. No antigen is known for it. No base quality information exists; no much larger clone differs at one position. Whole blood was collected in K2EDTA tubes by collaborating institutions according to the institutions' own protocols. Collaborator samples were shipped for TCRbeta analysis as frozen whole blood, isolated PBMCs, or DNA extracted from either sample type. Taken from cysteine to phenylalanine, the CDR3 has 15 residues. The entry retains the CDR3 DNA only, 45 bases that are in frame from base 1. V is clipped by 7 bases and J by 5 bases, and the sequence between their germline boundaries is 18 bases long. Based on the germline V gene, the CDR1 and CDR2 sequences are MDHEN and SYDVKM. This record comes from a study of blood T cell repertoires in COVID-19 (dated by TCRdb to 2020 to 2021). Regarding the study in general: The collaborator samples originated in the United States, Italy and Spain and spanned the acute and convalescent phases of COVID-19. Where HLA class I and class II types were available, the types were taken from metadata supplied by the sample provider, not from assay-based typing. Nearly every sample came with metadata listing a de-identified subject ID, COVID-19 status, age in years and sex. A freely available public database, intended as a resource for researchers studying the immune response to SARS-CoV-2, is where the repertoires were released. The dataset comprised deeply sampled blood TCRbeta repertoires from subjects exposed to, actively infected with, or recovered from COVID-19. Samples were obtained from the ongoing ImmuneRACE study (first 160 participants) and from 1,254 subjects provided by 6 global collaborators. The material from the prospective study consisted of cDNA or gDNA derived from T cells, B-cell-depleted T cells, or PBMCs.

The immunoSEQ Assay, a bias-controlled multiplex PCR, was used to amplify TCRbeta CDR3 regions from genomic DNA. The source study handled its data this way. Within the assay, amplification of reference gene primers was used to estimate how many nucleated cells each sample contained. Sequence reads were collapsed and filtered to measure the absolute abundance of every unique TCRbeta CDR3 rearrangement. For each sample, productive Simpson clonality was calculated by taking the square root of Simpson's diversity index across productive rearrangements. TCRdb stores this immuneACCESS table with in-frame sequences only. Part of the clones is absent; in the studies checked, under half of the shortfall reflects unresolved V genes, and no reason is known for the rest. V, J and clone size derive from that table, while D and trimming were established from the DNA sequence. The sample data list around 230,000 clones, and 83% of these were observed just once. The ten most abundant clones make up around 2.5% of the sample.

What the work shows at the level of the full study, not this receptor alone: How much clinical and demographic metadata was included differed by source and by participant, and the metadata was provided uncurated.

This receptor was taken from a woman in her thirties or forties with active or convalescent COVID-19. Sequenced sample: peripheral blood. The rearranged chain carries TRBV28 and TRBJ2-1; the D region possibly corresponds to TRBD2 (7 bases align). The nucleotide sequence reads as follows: TGTGCCAGCATCTTAAGAGGGGGGGGTAACAATGAGCAGTTCTTC. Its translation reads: CASILRGGGNNEQFF. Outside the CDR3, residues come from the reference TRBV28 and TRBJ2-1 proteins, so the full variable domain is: DVKVTQSSRYLVKRTGEKVFLECVQDMDHENMFWYRQDPGLGLRLIYFSYDVKMKEKGDIPEGYSVSREKKERFSLILESASTNQTSMYLCASILRGGGNNEQFFGPGTRLTVL.